This paragraph covers one T cell receptor beta chain sequence. The target antigen is unknown. CDR1 and CDR2 (germline): KGHSH, LQKENI. V was pared by 5 bases and J by 3 bases, with 20 bases between. The CDR3 length is 16 residues. The data stem from a study of T cell responses to AZD1222 COVID-19 vaccine. Study-level findings and limits: Spike regions recognized by vaccine-associated CD4 TCRs spanned the protein, led by 160-218 and 743-854. Increased Spike-specific TCR breadth and depth were observed after two AZD1222 doses. Recipients of AZD1222 seropositive at baseline numbered only five or six.

Repertoires were generated with immunoSEQ multiplex PCR, while TCRdb's copy carries only in-frame clones and drops some. This table lists about 140,000 clones. This sequence originates from an adult in good health. This sequence joins TRBV18 and TRBJ2-7; the D is unclear. Sequenced sample: peripheral blood. Here the CDR3 reads CASSSYDESSLYEQYF. The CDR3 coding sequence is TGTGCCAGCTCATCATATGATGAGTCTTCCCTCTACGAGCAGTACTTC.